This entry lists 10 T cell receptor beta chains sequenced from one sample in a study of blood T cell repertoires in COVID-19. The protocol was immunoSEQ multiplex PCR, while the TCRdb copy is restricted to in-frame clones and leaves out a portion. The table has hundreds of thousands of clones, less than 90% seen once. Input material: PBMCs or T cells enriched from blood (not recorded which). The receptors originated from a woman aged 45 to 65 who had recovered from COVID-19.

The V and J genes are TRBV23-1 and TRBJ2-7; D possibly corresponds to TRBD2 (5 bases). Being an ORF, TRBV23-1 has a function that is uncertain. This CDR3 has 16 amino acids. Trimming removed 0 bases at V and 1 base at J, with 13 bases between. The DNA for the CDR3 is TGCGCCAGCAGTCAATCGAAGCGTGGAGGTTCCTACGAGCAGTACTTC. Its protein is CASSQSKRGGSYEQYF.

The rearrangement links TRBV19 to TRBJ2-1; 7 nucleotides line up with TRBD2. The length of the CDR3 is 15 residues. The junction had 12 bases not matched to a gene; V was cut back by 5 bases and J by 8 bases. The germline V gene encodes CDR1 LNHDA and CDR2 SQIVND (reference sequence). CDR3 DNA: TGTGCCAGTAGTTTAAGGGTGATGGCGGGAGATGAGCAGTTCTTC. The encoded protein is CASSLRVMAGDEQFF.

The chain has TRBV19 and TRBJ1-4; D unresolved. CDR1 and CDR2 (germline): LNHDA, SQIVND (reference sequence). This CDR3 is built from 14 residues. Trimming left V 7 bases short and J 0 bases short, with 9 bases between. This CDR3 reads CASTREATNEKLFF. The DNA for the CDR3 is TGTGCCAGTACCCGGGAGGCAACTAATGAAAAACTGTTTTTT.

This chain links TRBV7-9 with TRBJ1-3, with no clear D. V was pared by 4 bases and J by 4 bases, with 8 bases between. The CDR3 contains 13 residues. Germline loops: CDR1 SEHNR, CDR2 FQNEAQ (reference sequence). The CDR3, as DNA: TGTGCCAGCAGCTCCGGGATAGGAAACACCATATATTTT. As protein: CASSSGIGNTIYF.

The chain is built from TRBV2 and TRBJ2-5, with D tentatively TRBD2 (5 bases). V was pared by 3 bases and J by 5 bases, with 13 bases between. CDR1 and CDR2 (germline): SNHLY, FYNNEI. The CDR3 runs 14 residues. The CDR3 nucleotides read TGTGCCAGCAGTGAGGCCGGGATTCCCGAGACCCAGTACTTC. Translation: CASSEAGIPETQYF.

This clone occurred once. The V call is TRBV2, the J call TRBJ2-1; 7 bases fit TRBD1. Germline V CDR1 and CDR2: SNHLY, FYNNEI. V gave up 2 bases and J gave up 3 bases; unmatched junction bases: 4. The CDR3 sequence is 15 residues long. The CDR3 spells CASSESGQYYNEQFF. The CDR3 coding sequence is TGTGCCAGCAGTGAATCGGGACAGTACTACAATGAGCAGTTCTTC.

J is TRBJ1-5 and V is TRBV30; no clear D. The CDR3 is 14 amino acids. Germline loops: CDR1 GTSNPN, CDR2 SVGIG (reference sequence). V was pared by 0 bases and J by 3 bases, with 9 bases between. CDR3 residues: CAWSVELNNQPQHF. The CDR3 DNA follows: TGTGCCTGGAGTGTAGAACTGAACAATCAGCCCCAGCATTTT.

The V call is TRBV7-2, the J call TRBJ1-2, with D hard to call. The CDR3 covers 15 residues. CDR1 and CDR2 from the germline V gene are SGHTA and FQGNSA. V was cut by 1 base and J by 8 bases, with 17 bases left in between. CDR3 in amino acids: CASSLGIVPRGGYTF. The DNA for the CDR3 is TGTGCCAGCAGCTTAGGTATAGTCCCCCGAGGAGGCTACACCTTC.

J is TRBJ1-4 and V is TRBV9; possibly TRBD1 for D (5 bases). The ends were cut back, 4 bases at V and 0 bases at J, with 16 bases in the middle. The germline gives CDR1 SGDLS, CDR2 YYNGEE. The CDR3 has 17 amino acids. CDR3 DNA sequence: TGTGCCAGCAGCCCTCCGGGGGAGTCCTCAACTAATGAAAAACTGTTTTTT. Residues: CASSPPGESSTNEKLFF.

The chain uses TRBV19 and TRBJ1-4; D is perhaps TRBD1 (5 bases). Germline lookup yields CDR1 LNHDA and CDR2 SQIVND (reference sequence). The CDR3 runs to 14 residues. V was trimmed by 8 bases and J by 0 bases, leaving 10 bases between them. The CDR3 region has the DNA TGTGCCAGTTCAGACAGAACAACTAATGAAAAACTGTTTTTT. Encoded protein: CASSDRTTNEKLFF. The full variable domain, in which reference TRBV19 and TRBJ1-4 provide the parts outside the CDR3, is DGGITQSPKYLFRKEGQNVTLSCEQNLNHDAMYWYRQDPGQGLRLIYYSQIVNDFQKGDIAEGYSVSREKKESFPLTVTSAQKNPTAFYLCASSDRTTNEKLFFGSGTQLSVL.